This T cell receptor beta chain appears in the sequencing data of a study of CD8 T cells in cerebrospinal fluid in Alzheimer's disease. General study points: Expanded clones of at least 3% were commoner in Alzheimer's patients than healthy subjects.

The CDR3 contains 15 residues. Germline CDR1 reads KGHSH; CDR2 reads LQKENI. TCRdb re-called the 10x single-cell sequencing reads and catalogs CDR3 proteins one per entry, DNA excluded. The sample includes more than 1,500 distinct CDR3 sequences. This clonotype is classed as medium-sized (0.01 to 0.1%) by frequency. Its cognate antigen is unknown. Confirmation of patient neurodegeneration relied on biomarkers such as neurofilament, amyloid-beta and tau. Sequences were obtained from cerebrospinal fluid. The sequence derives from a human donor with mild cognitive impairment. The V call is TRBV18, the J call TRBJ2-1; TCRdb selects TRBD2, and the lack of DNA leaves this call unchecked. CDR3 region: CASSLGTQPYNEQFF.